The TCR beta chain under discussion was sequenced for a study of regulatory T cells in long-lasting Graves disease. Study outcomes and limitations: Study of thyroid tissue was not done, with only peripheral blood studied.

The table lists this clonotype with many counts. Its antigen is not known. Building of the TCR beta libraries involved iRepertoire HTBI primers and Arm-PCR of CDR3 regions. TCRdb independently ran MiXCR on the multiplex PCR reads; one entry per CDR3 protein. In the table there are 400,000 to 450,000 distinct CDR3 sequences, about 15% of which are singletons. Time point of the sample: newly diagnosed GD, antithyroid drugs for less than 3 months. Extracted PBMC RNA gave rise to the TCR library. Those enrolled as patients came out of an endocrinology department in Xi'an, China. Trimming removed 5 bases from V and 3 bases from J, with 14 bases in between. Per the germline V gene, CDR1 is SGHVS and CDR2 is FQNEAQ. The CDR3 runs 14 residues. This same sample was also taken into another study, of T cells in Graves' hyperthyroidism and ophthalmopathy. From that report: The HTBI primer set served for first-round RT-PCR of the TCR CDR3.

The clonotype originates from a woman aged 30 to 39 with Graves disease. J is TRBJ2-7 and V is TRBV7-8; possibly TRBD1 or TRBD2 for D (5 bases each). This sample comprised peripheral blood mononuclear cells (PBMCs), obtained at new diagnosis, from a patient treated with antithyroid drugs. The CDR3: CASSHRDGNYEQYF. CDR3 bases: TGTGCCAGCAGCCACCGGGACGGAAACTACGAGCAGTACTTC.